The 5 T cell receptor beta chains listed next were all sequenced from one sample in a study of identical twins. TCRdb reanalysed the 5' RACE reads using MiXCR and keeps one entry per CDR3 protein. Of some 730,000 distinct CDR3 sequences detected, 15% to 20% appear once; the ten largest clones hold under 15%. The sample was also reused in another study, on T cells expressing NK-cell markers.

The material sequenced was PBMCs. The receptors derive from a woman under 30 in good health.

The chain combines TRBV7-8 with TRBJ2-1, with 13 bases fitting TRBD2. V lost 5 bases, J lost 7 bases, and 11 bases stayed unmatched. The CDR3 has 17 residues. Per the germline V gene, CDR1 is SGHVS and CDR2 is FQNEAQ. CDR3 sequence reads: CASSNHLGLAGPNEQFF. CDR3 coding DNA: TGTGCCAGCAGCAACCACTTGGGACTAGCGGGGCCAAATGAGCAGTTCTTC.

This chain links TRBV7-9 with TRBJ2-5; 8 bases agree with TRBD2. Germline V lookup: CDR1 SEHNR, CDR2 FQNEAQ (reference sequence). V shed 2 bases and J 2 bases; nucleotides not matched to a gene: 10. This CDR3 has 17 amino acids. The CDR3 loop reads CASSLSDGRAGQETQYF. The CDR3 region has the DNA TGTGCCAGCAGCTTAAGTGACGGGAGGGCCGGTCAAGAGACCCAGTACTTC.

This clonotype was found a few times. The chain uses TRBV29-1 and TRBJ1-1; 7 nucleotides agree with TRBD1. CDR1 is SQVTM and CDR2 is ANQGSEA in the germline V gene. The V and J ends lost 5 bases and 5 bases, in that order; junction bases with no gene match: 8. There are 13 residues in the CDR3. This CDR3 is CSVPDRVGTEAFF. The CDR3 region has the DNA TGCAGCGTTCCAGACAGGGTAGGGACTGAAGCTTTCTTT.

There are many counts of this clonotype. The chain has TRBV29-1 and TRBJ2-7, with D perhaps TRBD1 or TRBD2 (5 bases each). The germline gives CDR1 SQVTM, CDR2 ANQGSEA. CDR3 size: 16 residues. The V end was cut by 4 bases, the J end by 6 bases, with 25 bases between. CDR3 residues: CSVVLQGTPLRGEQYF. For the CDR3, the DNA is TGCAGCGTTGTTCTCCAGGGAACCCCTCTTCGGGGCGAGCAGTACTTC.

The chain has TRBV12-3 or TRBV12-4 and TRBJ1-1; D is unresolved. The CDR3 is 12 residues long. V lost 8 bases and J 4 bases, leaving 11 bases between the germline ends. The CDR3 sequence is CASALGVTEAFF. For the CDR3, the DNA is TGTGCCAGCGCCCTCGGAGTCACTGAAGCTTTCTTT.